The clone carrying this TCR beta chain was counted a few times. Its antigen is as yet unknown. With V trimmed by 5 bases and J by 1 base, 2 bases remained unmatched. The germline CDR1 and CDR2 sequences are LNHNV and YYDKDF (reference sequence). This CDR3 is built from 15 residues. This entry is derived from a study of cytomegalovirus exposure and HLA in healthy donors. This PCR relied on a set of 60 Vbeta primers and 13 Jbeta primers. Generated by immunoSEQ multiplex PCR, the TCRdb table keeps only in-frame clones and is missing some. The repertoire holds 200,000 to 250,000 clones, around 80% seen once, with about 1.5% in the top ten. Points from the study as a whole: A later analysis found that most CMV-associated TCR beta chains appeared HLA-restricted. Earlier analysis yielded a pattern in which most TCR beta V segments were productive about 90% or about 30% of the time.

The clonotype comes from a man aged 45-65 years in good health and CMV-seronegative. The gene calls are TRBV15 and TRBJ2-6, with 7 bases lining up with TRBD2. Sequenced: PBMCs. This CDR3 is CATSRAGSGANVLTF. CDR3 nucleotide sequence: TGTGCCACCAGCCGAGCGGGATCTGGGGCCAACGTCCTGACTTTC.